This T cell receptor beta chain was sequenced for a study of PD-1 blockade in mismatch repair-deficient tumors. After removal of 2 bases from V and 10 bases from J, the junction contained 11 bases not matched to a gene. The germline CDR1 and CDR2 sequences are MGHRA and YSYEKL. CDR3 length equals 16 residues. Stated time point: 10-day in vitro stimulation with candidate neoantigen peptide 3. Cells were stimulated nine to eleven days with each of seven ELISpot-reactive neoantigens. Using immunoSEQ multiplex PCR, the repertoire was profiled, and TCRdb retains in-frame clones only, with some absent. The table has some 10,000 clones, about nine tenths seen once. Turning to this clone: Its antigen remains unknown.

The chain recombines TRBV4-1 with TRBJ1-4; TRBD1 matches 9 bases. Material: cells cultured in vitro, obtained from a patient treated with pembrolizumab. The clonotype originates from an adult with mismatch repair-deficient cancer. In DNA form, the CDR3 reads TGCGCCAGCAGCCAACCCCGGGACAGGGAGAAAGGAAAACTGTTTTTT. Translated, it gives CASSQPRDREKGKLFF.